This TCR beta chain was sequenced for a study of shared clonotypes between healthy human individuals. About the study: CD4 naive cells filled three plates per donor, CD4 memory three, CD8 naive two and CD8 memory one. Study-wide points: Non-shared clonotypes displayed generation probabilities falling below those of clonotypes present in all four donors. A handful of donors had about 5.1% of their naive CD4 clonotypes in common.

As concerns this clone: Antigen: not known.

Sorted-subset replicate PCRs used 200 ng DNA, tens of thousands of T cell genomes. Sequenced by immunoSEQ multiplex PCR; TCRdb stores in-frame clones only, minus some. The sample has 2 million to 2.5 million clones; approximately 94% are singletons. Germline V lookup: CDR1 MNHNY, CDR2 SVGAGI (reference sequence). Trimming removed 5 bases from V and 1 base from J; junction bases left unmatched: 9. CDR3 length equals 16 residues. Material: naive CD4+ T cells from PBMCs. Subset noted: CD45RA+ positively selected. This chain connects TRBV6-6 to TRBJ2-7; 9 bases align to TRBD1. This clonotype was sampled from a man aged 18 to 29 in good health. Some clones in this sample may be carry-over from other donors' samples. The CDR3, as DNA: TGTGCCAGCAGTCCGGGACAGGGAATCAGGTCCTACGAGCAGTACTTC. Its protein product is CASSPGQGIRSYEQYF.